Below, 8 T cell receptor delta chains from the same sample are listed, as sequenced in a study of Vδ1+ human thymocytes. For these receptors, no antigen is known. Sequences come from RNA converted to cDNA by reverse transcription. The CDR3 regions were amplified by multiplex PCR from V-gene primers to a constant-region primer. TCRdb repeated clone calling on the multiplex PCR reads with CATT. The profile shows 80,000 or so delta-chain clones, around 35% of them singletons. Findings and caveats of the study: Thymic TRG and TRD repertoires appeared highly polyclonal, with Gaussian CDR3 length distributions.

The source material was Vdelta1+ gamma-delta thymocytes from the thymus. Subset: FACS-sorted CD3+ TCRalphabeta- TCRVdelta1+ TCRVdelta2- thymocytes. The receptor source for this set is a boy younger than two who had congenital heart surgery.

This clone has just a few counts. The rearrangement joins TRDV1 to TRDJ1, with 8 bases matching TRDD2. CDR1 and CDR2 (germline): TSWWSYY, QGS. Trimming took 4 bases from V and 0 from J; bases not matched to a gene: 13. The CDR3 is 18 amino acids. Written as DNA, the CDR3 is TGTGCTCTTGGGGCACTTCCTACTCTAGTGGGATACACCGATAAACTCATCTTT. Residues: CALGALPTLVGYTDKLIF.

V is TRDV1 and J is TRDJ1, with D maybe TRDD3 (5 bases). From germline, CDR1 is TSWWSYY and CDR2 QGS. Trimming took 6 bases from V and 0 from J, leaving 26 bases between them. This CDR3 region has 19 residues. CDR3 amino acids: CALGEFRTAGSIYTDKLIF. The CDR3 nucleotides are TGTGCTCTTGGTGAATTCCGAACTGCTGGGAGTATCTACACCGATAAACTCATCTTT.

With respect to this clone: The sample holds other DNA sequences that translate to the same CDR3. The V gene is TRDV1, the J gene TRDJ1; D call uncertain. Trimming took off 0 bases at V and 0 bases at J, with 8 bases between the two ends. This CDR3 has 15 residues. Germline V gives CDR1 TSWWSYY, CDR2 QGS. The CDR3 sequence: CALGELAVDTDKLIF. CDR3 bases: TGTGCTCTTGGGGAACTGGCTGTTGACACCGATAAACTCATCTTT.

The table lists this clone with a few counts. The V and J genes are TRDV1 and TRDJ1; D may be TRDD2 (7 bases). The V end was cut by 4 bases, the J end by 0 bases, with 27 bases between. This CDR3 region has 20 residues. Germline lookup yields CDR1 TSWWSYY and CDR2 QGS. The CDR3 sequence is CALGVPTGMGNILYTDKLIF. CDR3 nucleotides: TGTGCTCTTGGGGTTCCTACGGGGATGGGGAACATTCTGTACACCGATAAACTCATCTTT.

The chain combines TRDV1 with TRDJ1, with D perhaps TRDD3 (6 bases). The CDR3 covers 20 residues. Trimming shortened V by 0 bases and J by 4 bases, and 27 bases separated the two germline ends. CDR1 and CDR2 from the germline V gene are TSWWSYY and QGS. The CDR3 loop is CALGELSGCPTGYWVDKLIF. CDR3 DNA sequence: TGTGCTCTTGGGGAACTAAGCGGCTGCCCTACAGGGTACTGGGTCGATAAACTCATCTTT.

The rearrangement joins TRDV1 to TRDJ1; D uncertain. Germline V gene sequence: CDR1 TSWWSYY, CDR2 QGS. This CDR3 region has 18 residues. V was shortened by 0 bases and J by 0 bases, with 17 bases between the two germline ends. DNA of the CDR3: TGTGCTCTTGGGGAACTGACGCGGCTAAGGGACTACACCGATAAACTCATCTTT. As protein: CALGELTRLRDYTDKLIF.

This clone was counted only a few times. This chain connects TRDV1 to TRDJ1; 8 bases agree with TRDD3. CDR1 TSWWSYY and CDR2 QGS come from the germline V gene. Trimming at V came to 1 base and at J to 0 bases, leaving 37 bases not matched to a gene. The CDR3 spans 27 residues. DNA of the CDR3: TGTGCTCTTGGGGAACGTCGGTTTTCCTATTCCCGTACTGGGGGTTACTCCTTCCCCTCAAACACCGATAAACTCATCTTT. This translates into CALGERRFSYSRTGGYSFPSNTDKLIF.

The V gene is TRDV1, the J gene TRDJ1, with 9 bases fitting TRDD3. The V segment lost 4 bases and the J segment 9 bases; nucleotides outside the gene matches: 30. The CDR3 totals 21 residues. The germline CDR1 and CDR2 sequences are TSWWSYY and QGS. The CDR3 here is CALGVDYPTNTGGPWRTELIF. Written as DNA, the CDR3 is TGTGCTCTTGGGGTAGACTACCCTACTAATACTGGGGGACCTTGGAGAACCGAACTCATCTTT.